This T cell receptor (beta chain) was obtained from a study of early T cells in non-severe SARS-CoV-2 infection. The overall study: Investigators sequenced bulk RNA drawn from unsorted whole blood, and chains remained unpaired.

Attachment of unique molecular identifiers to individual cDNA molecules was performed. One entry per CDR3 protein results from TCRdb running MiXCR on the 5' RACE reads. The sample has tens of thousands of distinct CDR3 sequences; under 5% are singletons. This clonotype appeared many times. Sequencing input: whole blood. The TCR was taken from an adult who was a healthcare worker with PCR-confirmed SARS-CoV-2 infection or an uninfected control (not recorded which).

The chain's CDR3 is CASSGQYNEQFF. The DNA for the CDR3 is TGTGCCAGCAGTGGACAGTACAATGAGCAGTTCTTC. The chain couples TRBV6-2 or TRBV6-3 to TRBJ2-1, with D perhaps matching TRBD1 (6 bases). The germline CDR1 and CDR2 sequences are MNHEY and SVGEGT. V was cut by 5 bases and J by 4 bases, with 6 bases left in between. This CDR3 spans 12 amino acids.